This T cell receptor beta chain comes out of a study of tumor and adjacent non-tumor tissue in lung cancer (dated by TCRdb to the late 2010s). As for the study more broadly: The cohort included around twelve adenocarcinoma, a couple of squamous cell carcinoma and 1 small cell lung cancer patients. Sequencing produced about 130,000,000 productive TCRbeta reads in total, an average of approximately 4.5 million reads per sample. For each patient, one tumor sample and one normal lung sample were taken, giving approximately 33 paired specimens that underwent TCRbeta CDR3 sequencing. The approximately 15 patients were aged roughly 31 to 85 years, included 10 men and 5 women, and had TNM stage I to III disease. The study compared bulk TCRbeta repertoires between lung tumor tissue and matched distant non-tumor lung tissue from 15 or so lung cancer patients. Results the study describes overall, beyond this receptor: The sequencing platform is not named in the methods, and unique molecular identifiers are not mentioned. Because peripheral blood was not sequenced, blood TCRbeta repertoires in the lung cancer patients of the study were not examined. Significantly higher TCR diversity (inverse Simpson) was observed in tumor tissue than in normal lung tissue (approximately 430 vs 150, P = 0.0075, Mann-Whitney U test). TCR diversity was significantly higher in younger patients, and higher tumor TCR diversity was associated with shorter overall and disease-free survival. With only approximately 16 patients in the cohort, the authors noted that larger samples and more detailed clinical data are needed. A significantly larger cumulative share of the repertoire was made up by the top 100 clones in normal lung than in tumor tissue.

Its CDR3 holds 15 amino acids, cysteine through phenylalanine. The sequence is cut down to CDR3 DNA, 45 bases in frame from base 1. The germline V gene encodes CDR1 PRHDT and CDR2 FYEKMQ (reference sequence). RNA was extracted from bulk unsorted tissue and checked for quality with a NanoDrop ND-1000 and an Agilent 2100. The donors were newly diagnosed lung cancer patients admitted for thoracic surgery in China from August to November 2014 who had not received prior chemotherapy. Patients who had received previous radiotherapy or chemotherapy, or who had another concurrent cancer, were excluded from the study. Surgical tissue pieces of 1-2 cm3 were preserved in RNAlater solution and stored at -80 °C until use. Preparation of the library involved multiplex PCR. This sample was sequenced with an Illumina HiSeq 2500. TCRbeta libraries were constructed through three rounds of nested PCR with primers (Table S4) according to protocols modified from ARM-PCR. Before sequencing, PCR products in the 200-500 bp range were cut out of the gel and cleaned up using the QIAquick gel extraction kit. In the paper's pipeline: Reads were cleaned using Trimmomatic, were merged into complete CDR3 sequences using FLASH, and were assigned to V(D)J germline segments using MiTCR. VDJtools was used to compute clonal diversity as the inverse Simpson's index. Productive reads were defined as in-frame sequences without a premature stop codon. TCRdb handled the public reads itself, with Q25 trimming in fastp and clone calling in MiXCR, and kept productive beta chains. Each entry merges the rows of one CDR3 protein and shows their most common DNA and genes. The V and J calls come from TCRdb's annotation, not from the publication. This sample is represented by 76,000 or so distinct CDR3 sequences; around 70% of them were singletons. Over 10% of the sample goes to the ten largest clones.

Regarding this clonotype: The clone's antigen remains unknown. The germline gene is not matched at one end of the junction; a read error may be the cause.

The chain couples TRBV13 to TRBJ1-2; the D region possibly corresponds to TRBD1 (6 bases align). The receptor's source is a woman in her 70s with non-small cell lung cancer. Sequenced sample: lung tumor tissue. CDR3 protein: CASSHHLGGVYDYTF. DNA sequence: TGTGCCAGCAGCCACCATTTAGGGGGGGTCTATGACTACACCTTC.